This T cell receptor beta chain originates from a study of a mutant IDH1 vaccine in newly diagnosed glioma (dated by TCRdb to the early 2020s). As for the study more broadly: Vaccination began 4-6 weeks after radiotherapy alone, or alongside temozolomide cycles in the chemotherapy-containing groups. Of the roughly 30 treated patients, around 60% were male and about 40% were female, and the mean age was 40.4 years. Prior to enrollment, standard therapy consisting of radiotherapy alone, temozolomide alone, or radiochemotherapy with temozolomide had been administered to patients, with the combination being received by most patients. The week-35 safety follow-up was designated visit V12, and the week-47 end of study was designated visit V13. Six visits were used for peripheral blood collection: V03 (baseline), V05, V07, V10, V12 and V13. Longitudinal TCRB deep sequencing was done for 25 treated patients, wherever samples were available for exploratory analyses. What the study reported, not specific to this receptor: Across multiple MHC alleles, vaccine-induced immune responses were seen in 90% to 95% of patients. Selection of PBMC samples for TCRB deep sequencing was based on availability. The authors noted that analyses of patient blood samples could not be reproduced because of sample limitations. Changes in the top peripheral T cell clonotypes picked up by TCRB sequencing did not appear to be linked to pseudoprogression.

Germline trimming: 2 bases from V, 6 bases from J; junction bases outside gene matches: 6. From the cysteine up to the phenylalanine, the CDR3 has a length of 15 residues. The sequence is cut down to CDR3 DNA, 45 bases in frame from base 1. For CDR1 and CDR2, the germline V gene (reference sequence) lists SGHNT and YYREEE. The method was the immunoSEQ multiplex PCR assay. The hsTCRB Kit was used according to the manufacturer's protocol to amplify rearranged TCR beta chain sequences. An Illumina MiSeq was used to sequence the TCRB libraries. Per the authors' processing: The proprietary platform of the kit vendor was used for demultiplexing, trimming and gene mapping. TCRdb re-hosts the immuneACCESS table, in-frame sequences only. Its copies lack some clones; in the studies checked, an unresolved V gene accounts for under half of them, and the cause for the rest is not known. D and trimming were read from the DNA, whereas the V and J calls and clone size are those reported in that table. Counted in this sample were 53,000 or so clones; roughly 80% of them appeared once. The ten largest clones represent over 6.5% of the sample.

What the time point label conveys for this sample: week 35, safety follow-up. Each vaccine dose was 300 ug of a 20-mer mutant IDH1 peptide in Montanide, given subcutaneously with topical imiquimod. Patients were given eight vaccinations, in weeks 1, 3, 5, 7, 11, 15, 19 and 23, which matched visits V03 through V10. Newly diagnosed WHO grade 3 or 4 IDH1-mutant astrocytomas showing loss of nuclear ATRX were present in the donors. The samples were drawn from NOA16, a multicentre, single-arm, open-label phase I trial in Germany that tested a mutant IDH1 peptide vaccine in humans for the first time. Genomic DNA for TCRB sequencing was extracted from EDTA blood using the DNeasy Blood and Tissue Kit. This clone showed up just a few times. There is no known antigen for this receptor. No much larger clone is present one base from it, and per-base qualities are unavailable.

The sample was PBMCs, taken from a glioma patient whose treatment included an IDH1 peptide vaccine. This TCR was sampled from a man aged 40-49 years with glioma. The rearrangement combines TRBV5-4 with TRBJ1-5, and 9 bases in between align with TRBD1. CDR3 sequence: CASSLQGAGGQPQHF. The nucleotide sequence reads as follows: TGTGCCAGCAGCTTACAGGGGGCAGGTGGTCAGCCCCAGCATTTT.